This T cell receptor beta chain was sequenced in a study of T cells after yellow fever vaccination. CDR1 and CDR2 (germline): SGHVS, FQNEAQ. V lost 2 bases and J lost 1, with 15 bases in between. This CDR3 spans 17 amino acids. This clonotype was counted a few times. TCR cDNA was made by 5'RACE template switching, adding a universal primer site and UMIs. TCRdb processed the 5' RACE reads anew with MiXCR; each CDR3 protein has one entry. The profile shows under 100,000 distinct CDR3 sequences, around 5.5% of them singletons. V gene TRBV7-8 combines with J gene TRBJ1-5; no clear D gene. The TCR comes from a man between 18 and 29 years old who received the YFV17D yellow fever vaccine. This material consisted of CD8+ T cells sorted from PBMCs, taken 10 days after the yellow fever booster vaccination. The CDR3 sequence: CASSLSSTALSNQPQHF. The CDR3 coding sequence is TGTGCCAGCAGCTTATCGAGCACAGCCCTAAGCAATCAGCCCCAGCATTTT.